This T cell receptor (beta chain) stems from a study of CXCR3-negative and CXCR3-positive naive CD8 T cells. Study conclusions and caveats: Upon cryopreservation, CXCR3 expression partially decreased, and most assays used fresh PBMCs. A higher hydrophobicity marked the TRB CDR3s of CXCR3-positive naive cells versus CXCR3-negative naive cells.

The sorting of each CD8+ T cell subset was done in triplicate, at over 250,000 cells each. Naivety in CD8+ T cells corresponded to a CD45RO-CCR7+CD27+CD95- phenotype. Per germline, CDR1 SQVTM and CDR2 ANQGSEA. This CDR3 is built from 13 residues. Comments on this clonotype: The target antigen is unknown.

UMI-tagged TRB cDNA libraries were built via 5' RACE. One entry per CDR3 protein, without DNA, is what TCRdb gives after re-calling the 5' RACE reads. The table lists about 120,000 distinct CDR3 sequences. Material for sequencing was naive CXCR3+ CD8+ T cells from blood. Described subset: CD45RO-CCR7+CD27+CD95- naive CD8+ T cells expressing CXCR3 (TNR3+). The chain carries TRBV29-1 and TRBJ2-7; TCRdb selects TRBD2, and the lack of DNA leaves this call unchecked. This sequence originates from a human donor in good health. Some clones in this sample may be carry-over from other donors' samples. CDR3 amino acids: CSVAPGGAVEQYF.